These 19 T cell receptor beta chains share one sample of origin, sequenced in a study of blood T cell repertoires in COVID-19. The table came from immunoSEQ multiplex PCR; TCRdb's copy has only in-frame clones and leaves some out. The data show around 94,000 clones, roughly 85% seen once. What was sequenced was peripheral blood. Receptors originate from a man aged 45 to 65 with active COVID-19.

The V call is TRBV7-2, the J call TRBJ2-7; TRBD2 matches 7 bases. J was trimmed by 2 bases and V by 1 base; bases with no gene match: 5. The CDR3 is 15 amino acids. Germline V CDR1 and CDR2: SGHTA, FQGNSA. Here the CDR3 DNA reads TGTGCCAGCAGCTTAGTCCCTGGACTAGCCTACGAGCAGTACTTC. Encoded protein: CASSLVPGLAYEQYF.

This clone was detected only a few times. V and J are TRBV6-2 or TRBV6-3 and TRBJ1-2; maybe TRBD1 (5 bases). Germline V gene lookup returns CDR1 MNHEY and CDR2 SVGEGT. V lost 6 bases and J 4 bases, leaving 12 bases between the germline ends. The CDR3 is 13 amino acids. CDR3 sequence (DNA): TGTGCCAGCAGCTCGGACACTTTCTATGGCTACACCTTC. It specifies CASSSDTFYGYTF.

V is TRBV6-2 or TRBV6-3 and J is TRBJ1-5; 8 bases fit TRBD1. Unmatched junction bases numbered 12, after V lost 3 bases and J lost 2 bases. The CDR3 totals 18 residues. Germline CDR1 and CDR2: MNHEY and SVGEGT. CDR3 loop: CASSYRDRGSPRNQPQHF. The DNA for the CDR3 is TGTGCCAGCAGTTATCGAGACAGGGGATCTCCGCGCAATCAGCCCCAGCATTTT.

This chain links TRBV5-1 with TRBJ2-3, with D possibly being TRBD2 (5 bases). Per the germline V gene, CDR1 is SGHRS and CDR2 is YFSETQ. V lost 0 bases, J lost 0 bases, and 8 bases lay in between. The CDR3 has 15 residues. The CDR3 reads CASSLAGSSTDTQYF. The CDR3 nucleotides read TGCGCCAGCAGCTTGGCGGGGTCTAGCACAGATACGCAGTATTTT.

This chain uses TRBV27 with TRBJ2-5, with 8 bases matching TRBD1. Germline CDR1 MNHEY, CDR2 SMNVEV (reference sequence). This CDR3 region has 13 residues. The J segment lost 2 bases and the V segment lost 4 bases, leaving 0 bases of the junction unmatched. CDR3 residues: CASSYRGQETQYF. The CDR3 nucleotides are TGTGCCAGCAGTTACAGGGGGCAAGAGACCCAGTACTTC.

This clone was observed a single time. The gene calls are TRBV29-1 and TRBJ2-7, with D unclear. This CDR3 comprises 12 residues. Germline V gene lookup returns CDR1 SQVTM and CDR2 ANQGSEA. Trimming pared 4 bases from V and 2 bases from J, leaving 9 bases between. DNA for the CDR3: TGCAGCGTTGTGTCAGAAACCTACGAGCAGTACTTC. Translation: CSVVSETYEQYF.

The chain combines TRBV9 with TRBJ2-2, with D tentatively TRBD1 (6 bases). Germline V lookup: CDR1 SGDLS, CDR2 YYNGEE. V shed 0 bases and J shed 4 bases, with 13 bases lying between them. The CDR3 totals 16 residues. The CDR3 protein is CASSVGQEAITGELFF. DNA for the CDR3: TGTGCCAGCAGCGTAGGACAGGAGGCAATCACCGGGGAGCTGTTTTTT.

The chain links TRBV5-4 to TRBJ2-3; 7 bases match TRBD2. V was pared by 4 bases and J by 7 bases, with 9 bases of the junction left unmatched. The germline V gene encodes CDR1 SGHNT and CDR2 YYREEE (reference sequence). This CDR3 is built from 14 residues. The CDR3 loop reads CASSPFGGGNTQYF. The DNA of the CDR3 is TGTGCCAGCAGCCCCTTTGGGGGGGGGAATACGCAGTATTTT.

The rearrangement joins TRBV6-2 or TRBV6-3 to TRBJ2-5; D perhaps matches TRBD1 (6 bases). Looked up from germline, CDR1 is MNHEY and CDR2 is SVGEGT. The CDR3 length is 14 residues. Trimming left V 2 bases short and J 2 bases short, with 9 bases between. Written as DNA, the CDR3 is TGTGCCAGCAGTTACCCGACAGGTCAAGAGACCCAGTACTTC. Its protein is CASSYPTGQETQYF.

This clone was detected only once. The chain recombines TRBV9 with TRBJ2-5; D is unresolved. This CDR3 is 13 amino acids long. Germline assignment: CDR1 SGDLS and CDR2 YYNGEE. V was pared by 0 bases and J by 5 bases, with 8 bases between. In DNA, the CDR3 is TGTGCCAGCAGCGTAGGGAGAAGGGAGACCCAGTACTTC. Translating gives CASSVGRRETQYF.

The CDR3 here is CASSPGGMNTEAFF. CDR3 DNA: TGTGCCAGCAGCCCCGGAGGAATGAACACTGAAGCTTTCTTT. This chain links TRBV7-8 with TRBJ1-1; D gene unclear. The CDR3 has 14 amino acids. The germline CDR1 and CDR2 sequences are SGHVS and FQNEAQ. V was shortened by 5 bases and J by 0 bases, with 10 bases between the two germline ends.

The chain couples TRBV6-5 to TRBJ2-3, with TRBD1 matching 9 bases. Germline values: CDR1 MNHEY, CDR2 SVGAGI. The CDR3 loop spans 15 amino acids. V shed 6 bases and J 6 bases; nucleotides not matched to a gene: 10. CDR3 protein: CASSGTGGAGDTQYF. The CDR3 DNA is TGTGCCAGCAGCGGCACAGGGGGCGCCGGGGATACGCAGTATTTT.

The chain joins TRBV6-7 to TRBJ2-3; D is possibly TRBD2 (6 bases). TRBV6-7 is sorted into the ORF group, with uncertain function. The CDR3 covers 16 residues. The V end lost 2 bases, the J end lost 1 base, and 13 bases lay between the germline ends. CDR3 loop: CASSYPRRDGTDTQYF. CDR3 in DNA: TGTGCCAGCAGTTACCCCCGGCGGGATGGCACAGATACGCAGTATTTT.

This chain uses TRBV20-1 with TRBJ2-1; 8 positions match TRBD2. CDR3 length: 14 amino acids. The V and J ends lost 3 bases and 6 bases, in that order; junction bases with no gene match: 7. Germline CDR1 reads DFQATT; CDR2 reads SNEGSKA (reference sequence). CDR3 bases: TGCAGTGCTAGTGGCGGGGGGTCCCTCAATGAGCAGTTCTTC. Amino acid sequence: CSASGGGSLNEQFF.

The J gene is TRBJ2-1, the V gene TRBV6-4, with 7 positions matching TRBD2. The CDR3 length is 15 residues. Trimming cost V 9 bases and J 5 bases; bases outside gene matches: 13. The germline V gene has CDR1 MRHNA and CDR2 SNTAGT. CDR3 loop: CARPGYERGDNEQFF. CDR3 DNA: TGTGCCAGGCCTGGCTATGAGCGGGGCGACAATGAGCAGTTCTTC.

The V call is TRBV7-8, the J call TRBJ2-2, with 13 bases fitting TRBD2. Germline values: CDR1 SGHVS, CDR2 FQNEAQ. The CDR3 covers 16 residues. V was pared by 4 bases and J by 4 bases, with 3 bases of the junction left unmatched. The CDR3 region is CASSSGLAGATGELFF. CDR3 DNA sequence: TGTGCCAGCAGCTCCGGACTAGCGGGGGCCACCGGGGAGCTGTTTTTT.

CDR3 in DNA: TGTGCCAGTAGTATCATCGGCGAAGAGGGCCAAGAGACCCAGTACTTC. Amino acids: CASSIIGEEGQETQYF. V gene TRBV19 combines with J gene TRBJ2-5, with a tentative D call TRBD2 (5 bases). This CDR3 contains 16 residues. CDR1 and CDR2 (germline): LNHDA, SQIVND (reference sequence). V was pared by 3 bases and J by 1 base, with 15 bases between.

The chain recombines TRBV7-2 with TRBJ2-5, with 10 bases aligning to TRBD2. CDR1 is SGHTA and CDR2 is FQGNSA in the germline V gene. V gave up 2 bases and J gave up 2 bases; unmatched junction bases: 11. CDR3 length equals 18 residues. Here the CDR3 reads CASSLLAASGRLQETQYF. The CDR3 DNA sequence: TGTGCCAGCAGCTTATTAGCGGCTAGCGGGAGACTACAAGAGACCCAGTACTTC.

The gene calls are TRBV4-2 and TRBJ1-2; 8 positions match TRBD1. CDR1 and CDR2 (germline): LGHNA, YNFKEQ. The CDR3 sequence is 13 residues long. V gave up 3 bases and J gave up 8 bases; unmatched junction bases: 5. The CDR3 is CASSQTGARGYTF. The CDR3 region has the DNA TGTGCCAGCAGCCAGACAGGGGCACGGGGCTACACCTTC.